Below, 31 T cell receptor beta chains from the same sample are listed, as sequenced in a study of T-cell memory formation after mild COVID-19. From the 5' RACE reads, TCRdb called clonotypes with MiXCR, one entry per CDR3 protein. The table shows approximately 240,000 distinct CDR3 sequences, with around 15% occurring only once. Sequencing was done on a sample of PBMCs or a T cell subset sorted from them (not recorded which). These receptors all stem from a man in his late teens or twenties who had mild COVID-19 (a few samples of this study predate the infection). Cell type and time point are not known.

This clonotype was seen a handful of times. This chain uses TRBV27 with TRBJ2-1, with 15 bases lining up with TRBD2. This CDR3 contains 17 residues. J was trimmed by 0 bases and V by 7 bases; bases with no gene match: 4. Per germline, CDR1 MNHEY and CDR2 SMNVEV (reference sequence). The CDR3 region is CASKGLAGGSSYNEQFF. CDR3 nucleotides: TGTGCCAGCAAGGGACTAGCGGGGGGAAGCTCCTACAATGAGCAGTTCTTC.

This clonotype was observed a handful of times. The rearrangement links TRBV12-3 or TRBV12-4 to TRBJ1-5; D gene unclear. Trimming removed 1 base at V and 3 bases at J, with 13 bases between. CDR3 length: 16 amino acids. The CDR3 sequence: CASSLGQAITNQPQHF. CDR3 nucleotide sequence: TGTGCCAGCAGTTTAGGGCAGGCCATAACCAATCAGCCCCAGCATTTT.

The sample holds many counts of this clonotype. The chain carries TRBV5-1 and TRBJ1-5; no reliable D call. The CDR3 sequence is 15 residues long. Germline V gives CDR1 SGHRS, CDR2 YFSETQ. V was cut by 5 bases and J by 2 bases, with 14 bases left in between. The CDR3 DNA sequence: TGCGCCAGCAGAGCCGACGGTGATGGCAATCAGCCCCAGCATTTT. Its protein product is CASRADGDGNQPQHF.

This clonotype was seen at least ten times. J is TRBJ1-5 and V is TRBV7-3; D unresolved. Trimming shortened V by 0 bases and J by 6 bases, and 6 bases separated the two germline ends. Per the germline V gene, CDR1 is SGHTA and CDR2 is FQGTGA. This CDR3 comprises 13 residues. The CDR3: CASSLTGGQPQHF. The DNA of the CDR3 is TGTGCCAGCAGCTTAACAGGCGGTCAGCCCCAGCATTTT.

The chain combines TRBV20-1 with TRBJ1-3, with a tentative D call TRBD1 (6 bases). The CDR3 runs to 16 residues. Looked up from germline, CDR1 is DFQATT and CDR2 is SNEGSKA (reference sequence). V was clipped by 0 bases and J by 3 bases, with 15 bases between them. CDR3 sequence reads: CSARDIYRAGGNTIYF. CDR3 DNA sequence: TGCAGTGCTAGAGATATTTACAGGGCGGGTGGAAACACCATATATTTT.

This clonotype was counted many times. The gene calls are TRBV5-1 and TRBJ2-7; 10 positions match TRBD1. J gave up 1 base and V 0 bases, and 4 bases lay outside the gene matches. The CDR3 sequence is 16 residues long. Germline-derived CDR1 and CDR2 are SGHRS and YFSETQ. The CDR3 DNA is TGCGCCAGCAGCTTGGTCGGGGACAGGGGTTCCTACGAGCAGTACGTC. This translates into CASSLVGDRGSYEQYV.

This clonotype was seen repeatedly, ten times or more. The chain carries TRBV12-3 or TRBV12-4 and TRBJ2-1; 9 bases map to TRBD1. The CDR3 covers 14 residues. Trimming took 7 bases from V and 5 from J; bases not matched to a gene: 6. Written as DNA, the CDR3 is TGTGCCAGCACCCTAGGGACAGGGAACAATGAGCAGTTCTTC. Translated: CASTLGTGNNEQFF.

This clonotype was counted between two and nine times. The chain couples TRBV2 to TRBJ1-1, with 8 bases fitting TRBD1. This CDR3 contains 12 residues. Unmatched junction bases numbered 6, after V lost 7 bases and J lost 8 bases. CDR1 is SNHLY and CDR2 is FYNNEI in the germline V gene. The CDR3 nucleotides read TGTGCCAGCAAGACAGGGGTGTTCGAAGCTTTCTTT. Its translation: CASKTGVFEAFF.

The rearrangement joins TRBV7-8 to TRBJ1-3; D ambiguous. V gave up 5 bases and J gave up 3 bases, with 14 bases separating them. This CDR3 spans 15 amino acids. Germline CDR1 SGHVS, CDR2 FQNEAQ. The CDR3 sequence: CASSIEPGFGNTIYF. CDR3 sequence (DNA): TGTGCCAGCAGCATAGAGCCTGGGTTTGGAAACACCATATATTTT. Full variable domain (remainder filled in from reference TRBV7-8 and TRBJ1-3): GAGVSQSPRYKVAKRGQDVALRCDPISGHVSLFWYQQALGQGPEFLTYFQNEAQLDKSGLPSDRFFAERPEGSVSTLKIQRTQQEDSAVYLCASSIEPGFGNTIYFGEGSWLTVV.

At least ten counts were recorded for this clonotype. The rearrangement links TRBV15 to TRBJ2-5; TRBD1 is a possible D gene (6 bases). The CDR3 contains 14 residues. Between the trimmed V and J ends, which lost 0 bases and 3 bases, there was a span of 8 bases. Germline loops: CDR1 LNHNV, CDR2 YYDKDF (reference sequence). The CDR3 DNA reads TGTGCCACCAGCAGAGAGGACAGAAAAGAGACCCAGTACTTC. Translated, it gives CATSREDRKETQYF. Complete variable domain (other parts from reference TRBV15 and TRBJ2-5): DAMVIQNPRYQVTQFGKPVTLSCSQTLNHNVMYWYQQKSSQAPKLLFHYYDKDFNNEADTPDNFQSRRPNTSFCFLDIRSPGLGDTAMYLCATSREDRKETQYFGPGTRLLVL.

This CDR3 is CASSHGRTIEQYF. In DNA form, the CDR3 reads TGTGCCAGCAGCCACGGGAGGACCATCGAGCAGTACTTC. V and J are TRBV6-5 and TRBJ2-7, with TRBD2 matching over 7 bases. The J segment lost 6 bases and the V segment lost 6 bases, leaving 8 bases of the junction unmatched. From germline, CDR1 is MNHEY and CDR2 SVGAGI. The CDR3 is made up of 13 amino acids.

The chain links TRBV2 to TRBJ1-6; no definite D call. CDR1 SNHLY and CDR2 FYNNEI come from the germline V gene. CDR3 length equals 14 residues. V gave up 5 bases and J gave up 4 bases, with 9 bases separating them. CDR3 residues: CASSPGEYNSPLHF. For the CDR3, the DNA is TGTGCCAGCAGTCCCGGGGAATATAATTCACCCCTCCACTTT.

The chain employs TRBV7-2 and TRBJ2-1; D is uncertain. The V end was cut by 5 bases, the J end by 0 bases, with 11 bases between. This CDR3 spans 15 amino acids. The germline gives CDR1 SGHTA, CDR2 FQGNSA. The CDR3 DNA reads TGTGCCAGCAGCACGGATCAGAGCTCCTACAATGAGCAGTTCTTC. As protein: CASSTDQSSYNEQFF.

The chain links TRBV6-5 to TRBJ2-5; D may match TRBD1 or TRBD2 (6 bases each). The CDR3 sequence is 14 residues long. Trimming removed 1 base at V and 4 bases at J, with 10 bases between. Germline V CDR1 and CDR2: MNHEY, SVGAGI. The chain's CDR3 is CASSYWGAGETQYF. In DNA form, the CDR3 reads TGTGCCAGCAGTTACTGGGGGGCCGGAGAGACCCAGTACTTC.

Only a few counts were recorded for this clonotype. This chain links TRBV12-3 or TRBV12-4 with TRBJ2-7; TRBD1 aligns across 7 bases. Unmatched junction bases numbered 2, after V lost 3 bases and J lost 6 bases. This CDR3 is 12 amino acids long. Here the CDR3 reads CASSFTGVEQYV. The CDR3 nucleotides read TGTGCCAGCAGTTTTACAGGGGTCGAGCAGTACGTC.

The chain couples TRBV12-3 or TRBV12-4 to TRBJ1-4; D unclear. The CDR3 totals 14 residues. Trimming stripped 2 bases from V and 8 bases from J, with 12 bases between. CDR3 protein: CASSLLGGREKLFF. CDR3 DNA sequence: TGTGCCAGCAGTTTACTCGGAGGGCGAGAAAAACTGTTTTTT.

There are a few counts of this clonotype. The V call is TRBV3-1, the J call TRBJ2-3; 9 bases align to TRBD2. CDR3 length: 17 residues. Germline CDR1 and CDR2: LGHDT and YNNKEL (reference sequence). Trimming took 6 bases from V and 5 from J; bases not matched to a gene: 15. The DNA for the CDR3 is TGTGCCAGCAGTCGACGACTTAGCGGGGGAAGCCAAGATACGCAGTATTTT. This gives the protein CASSRRLSGGSQDTQYF.

In its sample, this clonotype was seen a few times. The CDR3 sequence is CSVGRPGASEAFF. CDR3 coding DNA: TGCAGTGTGGGTCGGCCAGGGGCATCCGAAGCTTTCTTT. This sequence joins TRBV20-1 and TRBJ1-1, with a tentative D call TRBD1 (6 bases). V was pared by 7 bases and J by 8 bases, with 20 bases between. Germline V lookup: CDR1 DFQATT, CDR2 SNEGSKA (reference sequence). The CDR3 has 13 amino acids.

The V call is TRBV15, the J call TRBJ2-5; weak D call: TRBD1 (5 bases). Germline assignment: CDR1 LNHNV and CDR2 YYDKDF (reference sequence). CDR3 length: 14 amino acids. Deletions cut 1 base from V and 2 bases from J, with 8 bases between. CDR3 in DNA: TGTGCCACCAGCAGAGGCAGGACACAAGAGACCCAGTACTTC. It is translated as CATSRGRTQETQYF. Complete variable domain (other parts from reference TRBV15 and TRBJ2-5): DAMVIQNPRYQVTQFGKPVTLSCSQTLNHNVMYWYQQKSSQAPKLLFHYYDKDFNNEADTPDNFQSRRPNTSFCFLDIRSPGLGDTAMYLCATSRGRTQETQYFGPGTRLLVL.

V and J are TRBV11-3 and TRBJ2-1; 9 nucleotides line up with TRBD1. Germline CDR1 and CDR2: SGHNT and YENEEA. Unmatched junction bases numbered 6, after V lost 5 bases and J lost 10 bases. This CDR3 has 13 residues. The CDR3 sequence: CASSKQGAQEQFF. The CDR3 DNA reads as TGTGCCAGCAGCAAACAGGGGGCCCAAGAGCAGTTCTTC.

The chain links TRBV20-1 to TRBJ2-1; 8 positions agree with TRBD2. There are 16 residues in the CDR3. V was clipped by 5 bases and J by 5 bases; unmatched bases: 14. Germline assignment: CDR1 DFQATT and CDR2 SNEGSKA (reference sequence). The CDR3 DNA reads as TGCAGTGCTGGGGGGGTTAGCGGGGCGAGGGACAATGAGCAGTTCTTC. The encoded protein is CSAGGVSGARDNEQFF.

The rearrangement uses TRBV7-9 and TRBJ2-7; D unresolved. V gave up 8 bases and J gave up 5 bases, with 10 bases separating them. Germline loops: CDR1 SEHNR, CDR2 FQNEAQ (reference sequence). This CDR3 has 11 amino acids. CDR3 in amino acids: CASRRADEQYF. The CDR3 bases are TGTGCCAGCCGTAGGGCGGACGAGCAGTACTTC.

This clonotype was recorded a few times. The rearrangement uses TRBV18 and TRBJ1-1; no definite D call. The germline V gene has CDR1 KGHSH and CDR2 LQKENI. V was clipped by 4 bases and J by 7 bases, with 13 bases between them. The CDR3 runs to 13 residues. The CDR3 here is CASSQATSLEAFF. The CDR3 DNA reads TGTGCCAGCTCACAAGCGACCAGTCTTGAAGCTTTCTTT.

This clonotype has a count of ten or more. This rearrangement joins TRBV5-1 to TRBJ2-2; 7 nucleotides match TRBD1. V lost 0 bases, J lost 2 bases, and 1 base stayed unmatched. The CDR3 runs 15 residues. Germline-derived CDR1 and CDR2 are SGHRS and YFSETQ. The CDR3: CASSLDRGNTGELFF. Here the CDR3 DNA reads TGCGCCAGCAGCTTGGACAGGGGAAACACCGGGGAGCTGTTTTTT.

The chain couples TRBV3-1 to TRBJ1-6; perhaps TRBD1 as D (6 bases). CDR3 size: 14 residues. Trimming removed 4 bases at V and 5 bases at J, with 9 bases between. Germline CDR1 is LGHDT and CDR2 is YNNKEL (reference sequence). The CDR3 DNA reads as TGTGCCAGCAGCCGACAGGTGAATAATTCACCCCTCCACTTT. Translated: CASSRQVNNSPLHF. Filled out from reference TRBV3-1 and TRBJ1-6, the complete variable domain reads DTAVSQTPKYLVTQMGNDKSIKCEQNLGHDTMYWYKQDSKKFLKIMFSYNNKELIINETVPNRFSPKSPDKAHLNLHINSLELGDSAVYFCASSRQVNNSPLHFGNGTRLTVT.

The chain combines TRBV14 with TRBJ2-3; 7 nucleotides match TRBD1. J lost 2 bases, V lost 4 bases, and 18 bases had no gene match. The germline V gene encodes CDR1 SGHDN and CDR2 FVKESK. The CDR3 runs 19 residues. The CDR3 nucleotides are TGTGCCAGCAGCCTTACAGACTTGGGACAGCGTCCCTTCACAGATACGCAGTATTTT. Protein: CASSLTDLGQRPFTDTQYF.

V and J are TRBV20-1 and TRBJ2-5, with TRBD2 identical over 7 bases. The CDR3 length is 14 residues. The germline V gene encodes CDR1 DFQATT and CDR2 SNEGSKA (reference sequence). Trimming at V came to 5 bases and at J to 4 bases, leaving 10 bases not matched to a gene. The DNA of the CDR3 is TGCAGTGCTCCCGCGGGGGAAGTGAGAGAGACCCAGTACTTC. As protein: CSAPAGEVRETQYF.

This clonotype was detected only a few times. The V gene is TRBV30, the J gene TRBJ1-1; 9 bases match TRBD1. Germline V lookup: CDR1 GTSNPN, CDR2 SVGIG (reference sequence). There are 14 residues in the CDR3. Trimming at V came to 2 bases and at J to 4 bases, leaving 5 bases not matched to a gene. The CDR3 coding sequence is TGTGCCTGGAGTACGCGGGACAGGGTCACTGAAGCTTTCTTT. Protein product: CAWSTRDRVTEAFF.

The chain has TRBV12-3 or TRBV12-4 and TRBJ1-2; 9 nucleotides align to TRBD1. V trimming: 1 base; J trimming: 7 bases; junction bases outside the gene matches: 1. This CDR3 has 13 amino acids. The CDR3 protein is CASSLGDRAGYTF. CDR3 sequence (DNA): TGTGCCAGCAGTTTAGGGGACAGGGCTGGCTACACCTTC.

This clonotype was counted a few times. The CDR3 sequence: CATRIGRAGNQPQHF. The CDR3 coding sequence is TGTGCCACCAGGATTGGCAGGGCCGGCAATCAGCCCCAGCATTTT. The chain employs TRBV24-1 and TRBJ1-5, with D perhaps TRBD1 (5 bases). Deletions cut 7 bases from V and 2 bases from J, with 14 bases between. The CDR3 has 15 residues. Germline loops: CDR1 KGHDR, CDR2 SFDVKD.

The chain employs TRBV7-9 and TRBJ2-3, with no clear D. The CDR3 length is 13 residues. Germline V gene data show CDR1 as SEHNR and CDR2 as FQNEAQ (reference sequence). V was pared by 2 bases and J by 5 bases, with 8 bases between. The CDR3 sequence is CASSLYGEDTQYF. The CDR3 DNA follows: TGTGCCAGCAGCTTATACGGTGAAGATACGCAGTATTTT.